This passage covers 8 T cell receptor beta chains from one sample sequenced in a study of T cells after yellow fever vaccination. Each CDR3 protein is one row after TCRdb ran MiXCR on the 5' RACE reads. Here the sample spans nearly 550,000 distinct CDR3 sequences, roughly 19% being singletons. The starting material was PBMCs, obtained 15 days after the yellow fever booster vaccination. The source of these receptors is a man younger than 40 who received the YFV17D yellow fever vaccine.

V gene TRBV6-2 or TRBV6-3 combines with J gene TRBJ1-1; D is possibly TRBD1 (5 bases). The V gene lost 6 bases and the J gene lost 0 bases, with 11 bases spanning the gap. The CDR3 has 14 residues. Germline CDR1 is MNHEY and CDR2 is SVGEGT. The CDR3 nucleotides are TGTGCCAGCAGGCAGGGTTTGGTGAACACTGAAGCTTTCTTT. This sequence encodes CASRQGLVNTEAFF.

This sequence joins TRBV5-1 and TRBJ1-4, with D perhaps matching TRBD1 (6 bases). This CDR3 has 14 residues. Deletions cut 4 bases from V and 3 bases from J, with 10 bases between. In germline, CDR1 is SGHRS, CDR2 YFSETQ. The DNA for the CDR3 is TGCGCCAGCAGCAAGGACAGACCTAATGAAAAACTGTTTTTT. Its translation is CASSKDRPNEKLFF.

The chain's CDR3 is CASRGGQGYEQYF. CDR3 in DNA: TGTGCCAGCAGGGGGGGACAGGGCTACGAGCAGTACTTC. The rearrangement links TRBV12-3 or TRBV12-4 to TRBJ2-7; 9 nucleotides line up with TRBD1. CDR3 length: 13 amino acids. After removal of 6 bases from V and 3 bases from J, the junction contained 3 bases not matched to a gene.

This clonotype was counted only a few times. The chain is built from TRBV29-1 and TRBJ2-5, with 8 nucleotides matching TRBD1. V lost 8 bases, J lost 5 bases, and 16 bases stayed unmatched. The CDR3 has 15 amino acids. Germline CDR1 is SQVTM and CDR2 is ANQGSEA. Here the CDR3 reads CSSAIGGRGHETQYF. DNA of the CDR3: TGCAGCTCCGCGATCGGGGGCAGGGGGCACGAGACCCAGTACTTC.

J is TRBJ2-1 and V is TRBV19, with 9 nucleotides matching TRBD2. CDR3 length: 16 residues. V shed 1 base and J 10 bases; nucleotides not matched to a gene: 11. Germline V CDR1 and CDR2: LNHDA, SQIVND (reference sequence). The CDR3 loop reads CASSIGERLAVPEQFF. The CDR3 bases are TGTGCCAGTAGTATAGGTGAGAGACTAGCGGTCCCCGAGCAGTTCTTC.

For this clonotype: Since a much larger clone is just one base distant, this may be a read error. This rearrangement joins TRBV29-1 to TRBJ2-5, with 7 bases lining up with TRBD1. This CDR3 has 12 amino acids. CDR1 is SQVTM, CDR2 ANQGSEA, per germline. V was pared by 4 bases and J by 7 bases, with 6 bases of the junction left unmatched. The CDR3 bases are TGCAGCGTTGGTAGACAGGGATCGACCCAGTACTTC. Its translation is CSVGRQGSTQYF.

The CDR3 is CSASPPQGRNNEQFF. The CDR3 nucleotides are TGCAGTGCTAGTCCGCCCCAGGGACGTAACAATGAGCAGTTCTTC. The chain has TRBV20-1 and TRBJ2-1; D assignment may be TRBD1 or TRBD2 (5 bases each). Trimming took off 3 bases at V and 5 bases at J, with 17 bases between the two ends. The CDR3 length is 15 residues. Per germline, CDR1 DFQATT and CDR2 SNEGSKA (reference sequence).

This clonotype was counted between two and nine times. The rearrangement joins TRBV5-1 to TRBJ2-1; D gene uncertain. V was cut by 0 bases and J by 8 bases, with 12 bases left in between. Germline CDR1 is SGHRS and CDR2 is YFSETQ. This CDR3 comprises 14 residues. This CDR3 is CASSLGGLGDEQFF. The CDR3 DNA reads TGCGCCAGCAGCTTGGGTGGGCTGGGCGATGAGCAGTTCTTC.